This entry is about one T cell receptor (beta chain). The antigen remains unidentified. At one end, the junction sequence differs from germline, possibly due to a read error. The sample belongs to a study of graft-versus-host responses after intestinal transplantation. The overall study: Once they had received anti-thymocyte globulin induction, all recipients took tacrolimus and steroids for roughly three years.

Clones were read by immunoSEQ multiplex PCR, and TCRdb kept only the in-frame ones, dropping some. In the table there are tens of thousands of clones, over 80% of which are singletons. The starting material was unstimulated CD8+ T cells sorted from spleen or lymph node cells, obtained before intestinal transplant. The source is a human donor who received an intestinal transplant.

CDR3 amino acids: CASSFWGLFAF. In DNA, the CDR3 is TGTGCCAGCAGCTTCTGGGGGCTTTTCGCCTTC. The V call is TRBV11-2, the J call TRBJ2-7; TRBD1 might be the D (6 bases). Per the germline V gene, CDR1 is SGHAT and CDR2 is FQNNGV. The CDR3 totals 11 residues.